What follows are 15 T cell receptor beta chains derived from one specimen sequenced in a study of neurological immune-mediated disorders. In TCRdb, the 5' RACE reads were re-called with MiXCR into one record per CDR3 protein. The repertoire includes tens of thousands of distinct CDR3 sequences, 2.5% to 3% of them detected once, and 1.1% sits in the top ten. The sample taken for sequencing was PBMCs. The receptor source for this set is a woman aged 25 to 39 with multiple sclerosis.

This clonotype was seen ten or more times. V is TRBV20-1 and J is TRBJ1-4; no reliable D call. V was clipped by 1 base and J by 5 bases, with 14 bases between them. CDR1 and CDR2 from the germline V gene are DFQATT and SNEGSKA (reference sequence). The CDR3 contains 15 residues. For the CDR3, the DNA is TGCAGTGCTAGAGCCAACGGAGTATCGAATGAAAAACTGTTTTTT. It yields the protein CSARANGVSNEKLFF.

This clonotype was found many times. The chain recombines TRBV5-1 with TRBJ2-7; D tentatively fits TRBD1 or TRBD2 (5 bases each). V gave up 7 bases and J gave up 6 bases, with 14 bases separating them. The CDR3 consists of 12 residues. The V gene's germline CDR1 is SGHRS and CDR2 YFSETQ. The CDR3 sequence: CASSRDRLEQYF. Here the CDR3 DNA reads TGCGCCAGCTCTCGGGACCGTCTCGAGCAGTACTTC.

As for this clonotype: A much more abundant neighbour one base away suggests this may be a read error. The rearrangement links TRBV6-5 to TRBJ1-3; 8 bases are shared with TRBD1. J lost 7 bases, V lost 4 bases, and 12 bases had no gene match. CDR3 length: 16 amino acids. From germline, CDR1 is MNHEY and CDR2 SVGAGI. The CDR3 protein is CASSSPGTGYRNTIYF. The CDR3 DNA is TGTGCCAGCAGTTCCCCTGGGACAGGCTACAGGAACACCATATATTTT.

At least ten counts were recorded for this clonotype. The V gene is TRBV4-2, the J gene TRBJ1-3; D gene ambiguous. V dropped 2 bases and J dropped 7 bases, with 9 bases sitting between them. Per the germline V gene, CDR1 is LGHNA and CDR2 is YNFKEQ. The CDR3 is 13 residues long. The CDR3 loop is CASSQPGENTIYF. The DNA of the CDR3 is TGTGCCAGCAGCCAACCCGGGGAGAACACCATATATTTT.

This clonotype occurred many times. The chain is built from TRBV7-2 and TRBJ2-7; D remains unclear. V was clipped by 0 bases and J by 0 bases, with 9 bases between them. The CDR3 covers 15 residues. CDR1 is SGHTA and CDR2 is FQGNSA in the germline V gene. The chain's CDR3 is CASSLAGSVSYEQYF. The DNA of the CDR3 is TGTGCCAGCAGCTTAGCGGGGTCTGTCTCCTACGAGCAGTACTTC.

There are many counts of this clonotype. J is TRBJ2-2 and V is TRBV28; D is perhaps TRBD1 (6 bases). Germline V gene sequence: CDR1 MDHEN, CDR2 SYDVKM. V lost 4 bases to trimming and J lost 6 bases, with 15 bases between them. This CDR3 has 15 amino acids. The CDR3 loop is CASSSGTTGSGELFF. The CDR3 DNA reads as TGTGCCAGCAGTTCCGGGACCACAGGGTCCGGGGAGCTGTTTTTT. The whole variable domain, filled in from reference TRBV28 and TRBJ2-2, reads DVKVTQSSRYLVKRTGEKVFLECVQDMDHENMFWYRQDPGLGLRLIYFSYDVKMKEKGDIPEGYSVSREKKERFSLILESASTNQTSMYLCASSSGTTGSGELFFGEGSRLTVL.

At least ten counts were recorded for this clonotype. V usage is TRBV20-1 and J usage is TRBJ2-3; 13 bases map to TRBD2. The CDR3 is 13 residues long. Trimming removed 7 bases from V and 6 bases from J; junction bases left unmatched: 4. The germline gives CDR1 DFQATT, CDR2 SNEGSKA (reference sequence). In nucleotides, the CDR3 is TGCAGTGTCCCGACTAGCGGGAGGGATACGCAGTATTTT. It specifies CSVPTSGRDTQYF.

This clonotype appeared many times. The V gene is TRBV7-8, the J gene TRBJ2-7; D may correspond to TRBD1 or TRBD2 (5 bases each). Trimming took 5 bases from V and 6 from J, leaving 14 bases between them. The CDR3 is 13 amino acids. CDR1 is SGHVS and CDR2 is FQNEAQ in the germline V gene. CDR3 amino acids: CASSLGVEGEQYF. For the CDR3, the DNA is TGTGCCAGCAGCCTAGGGGTAGAGGGCGAGCAGTACTTC. Combining the CDR3 with reference TRBV7-8 and TRBJ2-7 gives the whole variable domain GAGVSQSPRYKVAKRGQDVALRCDPISGHVSLFWYQQALGQGPEFLTYFQNEAQLDKSGLPSDRFFAERPEGSVSTLKIQRTQQEDSAVYLCASSLGVEGEQYFGPGTRLTVT.

This clonotype was seen ten or more times. The chain recombines TRBV20-1 with TRBJ1-1, with 8 bases that match TRBD1. The CDR3 has 17 amino acids. Germline V gene lookup returns CDR1 DFQATT and CDR2 SNEGSKA (reference sequence). The junction had 11 bases not matched to a gene; V was cut back by 1 base and J by 1 base. Here the CDR3 reads CSARGQGAAAGNTEAFF. The CDR3 nucleotides read TGCAGTGCTAGAGGGCAGGGGGCCGCGGCGGGGAACACTGAAGCTTTCTTT.

This clonotype appeared many times. The rearrangement uses TRBV28 and TRBJ1-2; D unclear. Germline assignment: CDR1 MDHEN and CDR2 SYDVKM. This CDR3 is built from 12 residues. V dropped 3 bases and J dropped 4 bases, with 6 bases sitting between them. The CDR3 DNA sequence: TGTGCCAGCAGTTTCGGGATCTATGGCTACACCTTC. Its protein product is CASSFGIYGYTF.

This clonotype was seen repeatedly, ten times or more. CDR3 DNA: TGCAGTGCTAGAGATCTAAGCTCCCAAAGAGAGACCCAGTACTTC. It translates to CSARDLSSQRETQYF. The chain is built from TRBV20-1 and TRBJ2-5, with D unclear. This CDR3 is 15 amino acids long. V lost 0 bases and J 4 bases, leaving 15 bases between the germline ends. Germline V CDR1 and CDR2: DFQATT, SNEGSKA (reference sequence).

This clonotype has at least ten counts. The J gene is TRBJ1-5, the V gene TRBV7-2, with 10 bases that match TRBD1. CDR3 length: 15 residues. V shed 4 bases, J shed 6 bases, and the junction held 6 bases outside the gene matches. Germline CDR1 and CDR2: SGHTA and FQGNSA. CDR3 nucleotide sequence: TGTGCCAGCAGCTATGGGGGACAGGGGAGTCAGCCCCAGCATTTT. Translation: CASSYGGQGSQPQHF.

This clonotype has ten or more counts. The rearrangement joins TRBV29-1 to TRBJ2-5; 7 bases fit TRBD2. The germline V gene has CDR1 SQVTM and CDR2 ANQGSEA. With V trimmed by 5 bases and J by 4 bases, 10 bases remained unmatched. The CDR3 runs to 14 residues. Here the CDR3 reads CSVWVGEGRETQYF. CDR3 nucleotide sequence: TGCAGCGTTTGGGTCGGGGAGGGAAGAGAGACCCAGTACTTC.

The table lists this clonotype with many counts. This chain connects TRBV10-3 to TRBJ1-1, with TRBD1 matching over 7 bases. V trimming: 5 bases; J trimming: 3 bases; junction bases outside the gene matches: 9. This CDR3 contains 15 residues. Germline V gene data show CDR1 as ENHRY and CDR2 as SYGVKD. The CDR3 DNA is TGTGCCATCAGTTCAGGGGGATTAAGAGACACTGAAGCTTTCTTT. Translating gives CAISSGGLRDTEAFF.

V is TRBV10-3 and J is TRBJ2-5; 8 nucleotides match TRBD2. The CDR3 contains 16 residues. With 2 bases clipped from V and 1 base from J, the junction kept 6 bases outside the gene matches. The germline V gene encodes CDR1 ENHRY and CDR2 SYGVKD. The CDR3 DNA is TGTGCCATCAGTGAGACTAGCGGAGCCCTCCAAGAGACCCAGTACTTC. This translates into CAISETSGALQETQYF.